The T cell receptor (beta chain) described here comes from a study of CD8 T cells in Susac syndrome. Whole-study context: The Susac syndrome patients that were sequenced included more than 5 with active disease and 8 or 9 in remission.

Peripheral blood CD8+ and CD4+ T cells were profiled by TCR beta sequencing. The RNA input was about 0.5 to 1 ug, and it was reverse transcribed with random hexamers. An immunoSEQ multiplex PCR amplified TCR beta CDR3 over 54 Vbeta and 13 Jbeta. TCRdb reprocessed the immunoSEQ multiplex PCR reads via MiXCR and lists one record per CDR3 protein. The sample consists of 110,000 to 150,000 distinct CDR3 sequences, about 94% of them appearing once. With 1 base removed from V and 6 bases from J, the gap between germline ends came to 10 bases. Germline V CDR1 and CDR2: SGHVS, FQNEAQ. The CDR3 runs to 14 residues.

The sequenced material came from CD4+ T cells from PBMCs. This clonotype was obtained from a human donor with Susac syndrome. V and J are TRBV7-8 and TRBJ1-5, with a weak D call TRBD1 (5 bases). CDR3 nucleotide sequence: TGTGCCAGCAGCTTAGAGGGGTCGTTTCAGCCCCAGCATTTT. This codes for CASSLEGSFQPQHF.